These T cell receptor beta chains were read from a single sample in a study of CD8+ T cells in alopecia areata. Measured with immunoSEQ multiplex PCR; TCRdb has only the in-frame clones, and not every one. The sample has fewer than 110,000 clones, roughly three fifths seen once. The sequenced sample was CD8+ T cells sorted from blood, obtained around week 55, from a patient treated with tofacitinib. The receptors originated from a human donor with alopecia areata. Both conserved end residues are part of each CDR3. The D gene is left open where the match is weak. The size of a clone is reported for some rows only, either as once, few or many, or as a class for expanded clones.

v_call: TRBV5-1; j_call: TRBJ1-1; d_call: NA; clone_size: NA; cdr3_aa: CASTGREQATGRPEAFF; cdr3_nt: TGCGCCAGCACAGGAAGGGAACAAGCGACGGGGAGGCCTGAAGCTTTCTTT
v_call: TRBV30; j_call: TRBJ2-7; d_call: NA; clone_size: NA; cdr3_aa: CAWGHTYEQYF; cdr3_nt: TGTGCCTGGGGCCACACCTACGAGCAGTACTTC
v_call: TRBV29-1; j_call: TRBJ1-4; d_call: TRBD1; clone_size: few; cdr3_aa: CSVEDRGDEKLFF; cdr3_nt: TGCAGCGTAGAGGACAGGGGTGATGAAAAACTGTTTTTT
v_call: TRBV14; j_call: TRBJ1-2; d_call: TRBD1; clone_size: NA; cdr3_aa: CASSQHRDGQGGYGYTF; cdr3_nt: TGTGCCAGCAGCCAACATCGTGACGGACAGGGCGGGTATGGCTACACCTTC
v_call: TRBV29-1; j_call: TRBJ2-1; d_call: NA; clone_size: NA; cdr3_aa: CSTPQGGNHNEQFF; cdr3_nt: TGCAGTACCCCACAAGGGGGGAACCACAATGAGCAGTTCTTC
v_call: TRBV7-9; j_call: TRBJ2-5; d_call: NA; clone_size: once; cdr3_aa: CASSMGRGPPQETQYF; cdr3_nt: TGTGCCAGCAGTATGGGCAGGGGACCCCCTCAAGAGACCCAGTACTTC
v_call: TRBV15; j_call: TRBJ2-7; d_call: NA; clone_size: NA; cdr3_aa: CATRADSYEQYF; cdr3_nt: TGTGCCACCCGGGCCGACTCCTACGAGCAGTACTTC
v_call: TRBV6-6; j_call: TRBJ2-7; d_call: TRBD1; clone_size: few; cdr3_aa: CASSYSDRRGEQYF; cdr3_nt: TGTGCCAGCAGTTACTCCGATCGCAGGGGGGAGCAGTACTTC
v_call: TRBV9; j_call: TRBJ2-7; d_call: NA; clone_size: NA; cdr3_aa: CASSGQGYEQYF; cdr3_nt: TGTGCCAGCAGCGGCCAGGGCTACGAGCAGTACTTC
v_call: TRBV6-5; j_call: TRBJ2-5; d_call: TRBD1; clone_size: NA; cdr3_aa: CASRRGQGYQETQYF; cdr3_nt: TGTGCCAGCAGGCGGGGACAGGGCTACCAAGAGACCCAGTACTTC
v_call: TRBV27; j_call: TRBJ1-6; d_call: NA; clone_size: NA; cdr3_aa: CASSLVMGNSPLHF; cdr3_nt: NA
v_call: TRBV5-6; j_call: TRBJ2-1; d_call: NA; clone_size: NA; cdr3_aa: CASSLEAEQDYNEQFF; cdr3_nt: TGTGCCAGCAGCTTGGAGGCTGAACAGGACTACAATGAGCAGTTCTTC
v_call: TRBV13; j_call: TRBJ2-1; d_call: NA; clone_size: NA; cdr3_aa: CASSDPRSKLF; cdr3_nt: TGTGCCAGCAGCGACCCGAGAAGCAAGCTCTTC
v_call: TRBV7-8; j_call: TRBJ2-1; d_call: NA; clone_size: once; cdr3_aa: CASSLASSIDEQFF; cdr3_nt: TGTGCCAGCAGCTTAGCGTCTAGCATCGATGAGCAGTTCTTC
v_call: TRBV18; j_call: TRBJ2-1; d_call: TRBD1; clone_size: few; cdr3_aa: CASSPGTGDNEQFF; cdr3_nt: TGTGCCAGCTCACCCGGGACAGGGGACAATGAGCAGTTCTTC
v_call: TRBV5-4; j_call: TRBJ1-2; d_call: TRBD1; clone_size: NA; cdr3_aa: CASSGTGPLYEGYTF; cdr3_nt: TGTGCCAGCAGCGGGACAGGACCGCTCTATGAAGGCTACACCTTC
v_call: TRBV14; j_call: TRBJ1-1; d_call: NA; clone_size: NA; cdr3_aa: CASSQYSGRPWDAFF; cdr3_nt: TGTGCCAGCAGCCAATATTCAGGGAGGCCTTGGGACGCTTTCTTT
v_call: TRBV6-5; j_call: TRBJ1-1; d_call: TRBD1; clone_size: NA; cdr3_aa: CASSYAGQINTEAFF; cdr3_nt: TGTGCCAGCAGTTACGCGGGACAGATAAACACTGAAGCTTTCTTT
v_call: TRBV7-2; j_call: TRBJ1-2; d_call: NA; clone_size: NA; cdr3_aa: CASSLGGYTF; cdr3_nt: TGTGCCAGCAGCTTAGGTGGCTACACCTTC
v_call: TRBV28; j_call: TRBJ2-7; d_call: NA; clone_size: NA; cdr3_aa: CASSFRWQGGYEQYF; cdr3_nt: TGTGCCAGCAGTTTCCGGTGGCAGGGAGGCTACGAGCAGTACTTC
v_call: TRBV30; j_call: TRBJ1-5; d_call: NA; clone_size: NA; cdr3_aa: CAWSVQGGWRPQHF; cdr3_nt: TGTGCCTGGAGCGTACAGGGAGGCTGGCGGCCCCAGCATTTT
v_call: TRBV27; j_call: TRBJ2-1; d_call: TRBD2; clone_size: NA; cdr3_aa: CASSLTSGDYNEQFF; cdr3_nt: TGTGCCAGCAGTCTAACTAGCGGGGACTACAATGAGCAGTTCTTC
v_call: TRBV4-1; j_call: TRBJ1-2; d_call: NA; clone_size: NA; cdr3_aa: CASSQVRRKIYGYTF; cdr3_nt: TGCGCCAGCAGCCAAGTCCGCAGGAAGATCTATGGCTACACCTTC
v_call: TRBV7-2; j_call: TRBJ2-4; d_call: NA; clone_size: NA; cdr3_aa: CASSRGNLAKNIQYF; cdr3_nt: TGTGCCAGCAGCCGCGGGAACTTAGCCAAAAACATTCAGTACTTC
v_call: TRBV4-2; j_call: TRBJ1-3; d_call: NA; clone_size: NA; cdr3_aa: CASSQDGSYSGNTIYF; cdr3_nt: TGTGCCAGCAGCCAAGATGGGTCGTACTCTGGAAACACCATATATTTT
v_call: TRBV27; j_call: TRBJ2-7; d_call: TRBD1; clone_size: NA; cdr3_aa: CASSWGQGREQYF; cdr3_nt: TGTGCCAGCAGTTGGGGACAGGGGAGGGAGCAGTACTTC
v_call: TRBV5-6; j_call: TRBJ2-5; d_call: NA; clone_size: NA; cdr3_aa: CASSSGLSQETQYF; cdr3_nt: TGTGCCAGCAGTAGCGGACTCTCACAAGAGACCCAGTACTTC
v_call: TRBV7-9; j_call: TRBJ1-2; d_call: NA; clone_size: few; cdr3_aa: CASSLGGLGYTF; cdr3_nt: TGTGCCAGCAGTCTCGGGGGGCTTGGCTACACCTTC
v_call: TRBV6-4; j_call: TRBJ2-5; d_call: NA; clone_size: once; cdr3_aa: CARELPQETQYF; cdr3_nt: TGTGCCCGAGAACTACCCCAAGAGACCCAGTACTTC
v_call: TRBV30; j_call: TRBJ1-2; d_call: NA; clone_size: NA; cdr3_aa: CAWSGTYYTF; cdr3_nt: TGTGCCTGGAGCGGGACCTACTACACCTTC
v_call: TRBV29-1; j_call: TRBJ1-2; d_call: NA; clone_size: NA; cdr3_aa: CSVDTNYGYTF; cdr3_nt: TGCAGCGTTGACACGAACTATGGCTACACCTTC
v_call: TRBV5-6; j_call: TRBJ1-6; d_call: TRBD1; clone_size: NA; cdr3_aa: CASETGKGYSPLHF; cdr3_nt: TGTGCCAGCGAGACAGGGAAGGGGTATTCACCCCTCCACTTT
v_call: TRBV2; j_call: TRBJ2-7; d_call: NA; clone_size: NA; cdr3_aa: CASRDTGLSEQYF; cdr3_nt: TGTGCCAGCAGAGACACAGGGTTGAGCGAGCAGTACTTC
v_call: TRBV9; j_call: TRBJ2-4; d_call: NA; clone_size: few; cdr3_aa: CASSHSGTGKNIQYF; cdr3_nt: TGTGCCAGCAGCCACTCCGGGACGGGCAAAAACATTCAGTACTTC
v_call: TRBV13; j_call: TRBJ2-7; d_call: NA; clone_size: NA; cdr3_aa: CASSADSPEQYF; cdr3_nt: TGTGCCAGCAGCGCCGACAGCCCGGAGCAGTACTTC
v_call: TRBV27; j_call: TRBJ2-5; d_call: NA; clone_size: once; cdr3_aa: CASSLSGGTQYF; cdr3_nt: TGTGCCAGCAGTTTATCGGGGGGGACCCAGTACTTC
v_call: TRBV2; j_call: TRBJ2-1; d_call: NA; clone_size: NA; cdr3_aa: CASSEGYAAGSYNEQFF; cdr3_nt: TGTGCCAGCAGTGAGGGCTACGCCGCGGGCTCCTACAATGAGCAGTTCTTC
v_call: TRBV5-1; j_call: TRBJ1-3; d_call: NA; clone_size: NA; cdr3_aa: CASSSRSSGNTIYF; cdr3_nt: TGCGCCAGCAGCTCAAGATCTTCTGGAAACACCATATATTTT
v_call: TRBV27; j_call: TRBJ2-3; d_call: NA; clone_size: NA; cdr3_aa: CASSLSRAMADTQYF; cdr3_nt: TGTGCCAGCAGTTTGTCCAGGGCCATGGCAGATACGCAGTATTTT
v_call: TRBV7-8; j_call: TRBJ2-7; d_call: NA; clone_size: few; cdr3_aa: CASSDDSSYEQYF; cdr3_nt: TGTGCCAGCAGCGATGACAGTTCCTACGAGCAGTACTTC
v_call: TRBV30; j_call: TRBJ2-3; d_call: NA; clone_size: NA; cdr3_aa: CAWSEGSTDTQYF; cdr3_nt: TGTGCCTGGAGTGAAGGTAGCACAGATACGCAGTATTTT
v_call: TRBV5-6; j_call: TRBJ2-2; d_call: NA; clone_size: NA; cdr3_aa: CASSPQTGELFF; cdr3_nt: TGTGCCAGCAGCCCCCAGACCGGGGAGCTGTTTTTT
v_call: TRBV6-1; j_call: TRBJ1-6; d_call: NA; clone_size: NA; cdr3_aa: CASSPHDDNSPLHF; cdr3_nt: TGTGCCAGCAGCCCCCATGACGATAATTCACCCCTCCACTTT
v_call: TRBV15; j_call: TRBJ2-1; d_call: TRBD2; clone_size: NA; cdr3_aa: CATSIRPLAGNEQFF; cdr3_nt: TGTGCCACCAGCATAAGACCTTTAGCGGGGAATGAGCAGTTCTTC
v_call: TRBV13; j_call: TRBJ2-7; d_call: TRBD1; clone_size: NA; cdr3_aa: CASSYGGQGSYEQYF; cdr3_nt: TGTGCCAGCAGCTATGGTGGACAGGGCTCCTACGAGCAGTACTTC
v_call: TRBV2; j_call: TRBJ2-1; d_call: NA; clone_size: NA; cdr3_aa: CANNDRLESSYNEQFF; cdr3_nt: TGTGCCAACAACGACAGGCTCGAAAGCTCCTACAATGAGCAGTTCTTC
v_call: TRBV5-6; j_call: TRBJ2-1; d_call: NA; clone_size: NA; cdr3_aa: CASSSGLSYNEQFF; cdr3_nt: TGTGCCAGCAGTTCGGGACTTTCCTACAATGAGCAGTTCTTC
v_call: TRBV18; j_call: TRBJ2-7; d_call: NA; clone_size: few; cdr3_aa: CASSPLDRHEQYF; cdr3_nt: TGTGCCAGCTCTCCTCTCGACAGGCACGAGCAGTACTTC
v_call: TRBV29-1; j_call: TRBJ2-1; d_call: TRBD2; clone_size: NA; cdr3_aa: CSVGGLAGGSSYNEQFF; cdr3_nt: TGCAGCGTCGGAGGACTAGCGGGGGGTAGCTCCTACAATGAGCAGTTCTTC
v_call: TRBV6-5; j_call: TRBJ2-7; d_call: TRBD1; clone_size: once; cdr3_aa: CASSYSGQGWYEQYF; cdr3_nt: TGTGCCAGCAGTTACTCGGGACAGGGGTGGTACGAGCAGTACTTC
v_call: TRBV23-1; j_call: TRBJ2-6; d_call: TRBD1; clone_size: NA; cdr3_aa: CASSQPDRPGANVLTF; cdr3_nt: TGCGCCAGCAGTCAACCGGACAGGCCTGGGGCCAACGTCCTGACTTTC
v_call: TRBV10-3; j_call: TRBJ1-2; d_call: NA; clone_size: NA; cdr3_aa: CAISESNVNYGYTF; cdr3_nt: TGTGCCATCAGTGAGTCGAACGTCAACTATGGCTACACCTTC
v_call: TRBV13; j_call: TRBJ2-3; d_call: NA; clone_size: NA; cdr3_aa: CASSPSGPRTDTQYF; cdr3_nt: TGTGCCAGCAGCCCCTCCGGCCCCCGCACAGATACGCAGTATTTT
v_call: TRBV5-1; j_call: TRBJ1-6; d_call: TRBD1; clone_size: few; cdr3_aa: CASPQDRGYSPLHF; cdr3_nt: TGCGCCAGCCCACAGGACAGGGGGTATTCACCCCTCCACTTT
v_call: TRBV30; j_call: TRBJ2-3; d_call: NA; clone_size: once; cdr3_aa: CAWSAPDTQYF; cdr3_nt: TGTGCCTGGAGTGCCCCCGATACGCAGTATTTT